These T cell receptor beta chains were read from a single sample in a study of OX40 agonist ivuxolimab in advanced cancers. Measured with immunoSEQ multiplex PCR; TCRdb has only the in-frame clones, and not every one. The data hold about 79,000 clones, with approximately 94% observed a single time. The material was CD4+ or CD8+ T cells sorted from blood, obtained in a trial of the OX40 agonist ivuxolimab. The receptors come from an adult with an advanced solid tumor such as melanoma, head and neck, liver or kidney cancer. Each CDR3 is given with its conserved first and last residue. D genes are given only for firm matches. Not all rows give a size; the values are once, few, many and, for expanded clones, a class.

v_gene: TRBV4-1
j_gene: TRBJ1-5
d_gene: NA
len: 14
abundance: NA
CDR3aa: CASSVVVGGQPQHF
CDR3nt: TGCGCCAGCAGTGTGGTGGTAGGAGGTCAGCCCCAGCATTTT

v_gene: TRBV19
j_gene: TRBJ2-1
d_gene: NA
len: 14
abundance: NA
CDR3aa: CASTTHSSYNEQFF
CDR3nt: TGTGCCAGTACGACTCATAGCTCCTACAATGAGCAGTTCTTC

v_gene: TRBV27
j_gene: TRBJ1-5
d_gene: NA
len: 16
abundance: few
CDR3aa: CASSLWSGDSNQPQHF
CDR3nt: TGTGCCAGCAGTTTATGGTCAGGTGATAGCAATCAGCCCCAGCATTTT

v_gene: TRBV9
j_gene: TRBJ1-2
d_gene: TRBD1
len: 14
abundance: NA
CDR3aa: CASSPIQGDYGYTF
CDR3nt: TGTGCCAGCAGCCCGATACAGGGGGACTATGGCTACACCTTC

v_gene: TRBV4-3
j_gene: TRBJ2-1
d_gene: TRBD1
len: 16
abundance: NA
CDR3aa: CASSQGDRGFYNEQFF
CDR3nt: TGCGCCAGCAGCCAAGGGGACAGGGGTTTTTACAATGAGCAGTTCTTC

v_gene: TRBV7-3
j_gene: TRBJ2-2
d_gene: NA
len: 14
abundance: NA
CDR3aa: CASSLLRDSGELFF
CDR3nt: TGTGCCAGCAGCCTCCTCAGGGACTCCGGGGAGCTGTTTTTT

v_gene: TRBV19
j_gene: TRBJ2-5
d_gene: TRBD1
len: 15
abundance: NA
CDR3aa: CASRFGTGSGETQYF
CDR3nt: TGTGCCAGTAGATTCGGGACAGGGTCTGGGGAGACCCAGTACTTC

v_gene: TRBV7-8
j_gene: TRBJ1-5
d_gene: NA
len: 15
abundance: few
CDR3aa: CASSPGGGINQPQHF
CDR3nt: TGTGCCAGCAGTCCCGGGGGCGGGATCAATCAGCCCCAGCATTTT

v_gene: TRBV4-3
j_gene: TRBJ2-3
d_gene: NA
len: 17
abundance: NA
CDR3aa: CASSQGLGGERTDTQYF
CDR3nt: TGCGCCAGCAGCCAAGGGTTGGGGGGCGAACGCACAGATACGCAGTATTTT

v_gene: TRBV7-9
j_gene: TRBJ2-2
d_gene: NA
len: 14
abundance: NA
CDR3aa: CASNERGATGELFF
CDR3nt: TGTGCCAGCAACGAAAGGGGAGCCACCGGGGAGCTGTTTTTT

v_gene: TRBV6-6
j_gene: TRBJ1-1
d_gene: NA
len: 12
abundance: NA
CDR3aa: CASRSGKGEAFF
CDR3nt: TGTGCCAGCAGGTCAGGGAAGGGGGAAGCTTTCTTT

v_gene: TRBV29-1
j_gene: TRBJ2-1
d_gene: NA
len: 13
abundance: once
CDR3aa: CSVEDYRADEQFF
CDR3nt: TGCAGCGTTGAAGATTATAGGGCGGATGAGCAGTTCTTC

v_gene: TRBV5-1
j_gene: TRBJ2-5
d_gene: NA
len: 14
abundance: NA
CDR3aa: CASSSGLYQETQYF
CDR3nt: TGCGCCAGCAGCTCGGGACTGTATCAAGAGACCCAGTACTTC

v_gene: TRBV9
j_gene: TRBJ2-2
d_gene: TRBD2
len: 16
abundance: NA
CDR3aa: CASSAAGTSGTGELFF
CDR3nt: TGTGCCAGCAGCGCAGCCGGGACTAGCGGGACCGGGGAGCTGTTTTTT

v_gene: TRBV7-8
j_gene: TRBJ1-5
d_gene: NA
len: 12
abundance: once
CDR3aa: CASSIIAGAQHF
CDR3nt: TGTGCCAGCAGCATAATAGCGGGGGCCCAGCATTTT

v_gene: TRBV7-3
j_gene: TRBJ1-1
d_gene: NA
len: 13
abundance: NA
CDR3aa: CASKTGMNTEAFF
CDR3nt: TGTGCCAGCAAAACAGGGATGAACACTGAAGCTTTCTTT

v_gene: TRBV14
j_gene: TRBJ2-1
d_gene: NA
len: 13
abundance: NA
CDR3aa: CASSPRDYNEQFF
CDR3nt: TGTGCCAGCAGCCCCAGAGACTACAATGAGCAGTTCTTC

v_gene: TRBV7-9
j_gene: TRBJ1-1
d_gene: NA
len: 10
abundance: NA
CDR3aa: CASSFNAMVF
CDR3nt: TGTGCCAGCAGCTTCAATGCCATGGTCTTT

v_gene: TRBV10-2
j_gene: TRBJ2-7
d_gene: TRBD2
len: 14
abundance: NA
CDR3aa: CASSALAGHYEQYF
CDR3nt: TGCGCCAGCAGTGCCCTAGCGGGGCATTACGAGCAGTACTTC

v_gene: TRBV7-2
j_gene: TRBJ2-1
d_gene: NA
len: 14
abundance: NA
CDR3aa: CASSPRDSTNEQFF
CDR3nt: TGTGCCAGCAGCCCCCGGGACTCCACCAATGAGCAGTTCTTC

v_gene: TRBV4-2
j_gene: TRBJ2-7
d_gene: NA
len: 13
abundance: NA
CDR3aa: CASSHLSSYEQYF
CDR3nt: TGTGCCAGCAGCCACCTTAGCTCCTACGAGCAGTACTTC

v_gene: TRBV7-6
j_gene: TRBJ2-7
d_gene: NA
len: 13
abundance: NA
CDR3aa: CASSLDGSYEQYF
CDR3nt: TGTGCCAGCAGCTTAGACGGAAGCTACGAGCAGTACTTC

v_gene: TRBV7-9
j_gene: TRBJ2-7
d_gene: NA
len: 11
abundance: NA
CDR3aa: CASTDTYEQYF
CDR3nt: TGTGCCAGCACCGACACTTACGAGCAGTACTTC

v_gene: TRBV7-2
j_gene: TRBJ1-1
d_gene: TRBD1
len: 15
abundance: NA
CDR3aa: CASSKRQGVLTEAFF
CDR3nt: TGTGCCAGCAGCAAGAGACAGGGGGTACTCACTGAAGCTTTCTTT

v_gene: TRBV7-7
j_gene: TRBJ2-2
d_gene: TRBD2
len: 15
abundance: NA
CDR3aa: CASSLGLANTGELFF
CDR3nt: TGTGCCAGCAGCTTGGGACTAGCTAACACCGGGGAGCTGTTTTTT

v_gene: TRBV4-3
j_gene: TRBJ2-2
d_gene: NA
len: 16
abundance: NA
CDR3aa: CASSQDRGGGTGELFF
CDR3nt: TGCGCCAGCAGCCAAGACAGGGGAGGAGGGACCGGGGAGCTGTTTTTT

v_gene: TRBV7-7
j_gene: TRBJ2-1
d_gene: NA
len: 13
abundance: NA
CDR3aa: CASSLVDSNEQFF
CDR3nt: TGTGCCAGCAGCTTAGTAGACTCAAATGAGCAGTTCTTC

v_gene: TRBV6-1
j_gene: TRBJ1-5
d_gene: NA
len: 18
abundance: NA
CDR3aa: CASSEADLRRGGNQPQHF
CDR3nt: TGTGCCAGCAGTGAAGCGGACCTCCGACGTGGGGGCAATCAGCCCCAGCATTTT

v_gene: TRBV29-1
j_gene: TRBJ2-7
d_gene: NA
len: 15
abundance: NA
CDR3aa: CSAWDPGVSSYEQYF
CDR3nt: TGCAGCGCCTGGGACCCGGGGGTGAGCTCCTACGAGCAGTACTTC

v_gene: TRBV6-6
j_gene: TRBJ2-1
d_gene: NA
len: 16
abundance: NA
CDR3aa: CASSYSAGPSYNEQFF
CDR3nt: TGTGCCAGCAGTTACTCGGCAGGGCCCTCCTACAATGAGCAGTTCTTC

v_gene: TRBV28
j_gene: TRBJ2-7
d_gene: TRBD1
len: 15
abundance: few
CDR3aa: CASSPTWTGGDEQYF
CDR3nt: TGTGCCAGCAGTCCCACTTGGACAGGGGGGGACGAGCAGTACTTC

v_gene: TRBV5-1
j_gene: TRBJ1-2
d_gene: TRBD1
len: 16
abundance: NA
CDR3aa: CASSLVVGQGRNGYTF
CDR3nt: TGCGCCAGCAGCTTGGTCGTGGGACAGGGTCGCAATGGCTACACCTTC

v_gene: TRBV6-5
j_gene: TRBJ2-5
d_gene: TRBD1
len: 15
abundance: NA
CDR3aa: CASTPYGGTGATQYF
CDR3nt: TGTGCCAGCACGCCCTACGGTGGGACAGGGGCGACCCAGTACTTC

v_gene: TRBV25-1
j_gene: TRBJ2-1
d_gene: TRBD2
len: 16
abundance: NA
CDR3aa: CASSEYGRGGRNEQFF
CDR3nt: TGTGCCAGCAGTGAATACGGGCGGGGGGGCCGCAATGAGCAGTTCTTC

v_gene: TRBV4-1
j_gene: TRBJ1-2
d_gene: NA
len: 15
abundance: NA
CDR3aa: CASSQSIGVTVGYTF
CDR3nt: TGCGCCAGCAGCCAAAGTATAGGGGTCACAGTAGGCTACACCTTC

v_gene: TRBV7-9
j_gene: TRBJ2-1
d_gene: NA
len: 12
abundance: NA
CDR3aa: CASSATYNEQFF
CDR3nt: TGTGCCAGCAGCGCGACCTACAATGAGCAGTTCTTC

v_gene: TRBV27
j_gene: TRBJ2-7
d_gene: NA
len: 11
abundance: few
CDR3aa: CASSNTYEQYF
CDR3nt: TGTGCCAGCAGTAACACCTACGAGCAGTACTTC

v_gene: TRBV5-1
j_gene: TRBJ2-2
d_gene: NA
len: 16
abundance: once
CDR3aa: CASSLNPRGFAGELFF
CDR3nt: TGCGCCAGCAGCTTGAACCCGAGGGGATTCGCGGGGGAGCTGTTTTTT

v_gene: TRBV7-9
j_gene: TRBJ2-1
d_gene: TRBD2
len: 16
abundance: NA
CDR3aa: CASTRSGLAGYNEQFF
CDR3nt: TGTGCCAGCACTCGATCGGGACTAGCGGGGTACAATGAGCAGTTCTTC

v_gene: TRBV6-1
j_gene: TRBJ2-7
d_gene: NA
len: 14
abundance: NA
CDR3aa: CASSDPGLAYEQYF
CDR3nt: TGTGCCAGCAGTGATCCGGGACTGGCCTACGAGCAGTACTTC

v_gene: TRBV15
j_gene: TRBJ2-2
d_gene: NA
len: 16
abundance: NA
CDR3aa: CATSRDRDKGTGELFF
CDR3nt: TGTGCCACCAGCAGAGATAGGGATAAGGGCACCGGGGAGCTGTTTTTT

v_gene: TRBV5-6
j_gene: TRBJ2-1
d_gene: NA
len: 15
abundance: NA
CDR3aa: CASSYGTATRNEQFF
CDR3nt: TGTGCCAGCAGCTACGGGACGGCCACCCGCAATGAGCAGTTCTTC

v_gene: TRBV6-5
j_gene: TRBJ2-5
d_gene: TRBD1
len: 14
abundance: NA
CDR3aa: CASSYYRGSETQYF
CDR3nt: TGTGCCAGCAGTTACTACAGGGGTTCGGAGACCCAGTACTTC

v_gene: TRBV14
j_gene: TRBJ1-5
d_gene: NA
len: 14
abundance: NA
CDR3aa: CASSPTGTLRPQHF
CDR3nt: TGTGCCAGCAGCCCTACCGGGACTCTGCGGCCCCAGCATTTT

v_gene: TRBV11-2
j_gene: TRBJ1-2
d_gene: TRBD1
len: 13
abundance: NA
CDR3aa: CASSLMTGSLPTF
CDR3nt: TGTGCCAGCAGCCTAATGACAGGGTCCCTTCCCACCTTC

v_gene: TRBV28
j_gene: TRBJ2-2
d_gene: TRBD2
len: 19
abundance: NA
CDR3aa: CASSLGFIAGAYNTGELFF
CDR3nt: TGTGCCAGCAGTTTAGGGTTTATAGCGGGAGCTTACAACACCGGGGAGCTGTTTTTT

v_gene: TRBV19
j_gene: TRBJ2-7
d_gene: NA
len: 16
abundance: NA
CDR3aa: CASTPGPAGSSYEQYF
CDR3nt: TGTGCCAGTACCCCAGGCCCGGCGGGGAGCTCCTACGAGCAGTACTTC

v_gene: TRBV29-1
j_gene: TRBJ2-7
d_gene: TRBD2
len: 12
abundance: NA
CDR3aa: CSVGLAGVEQYF
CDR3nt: TGCAGCGTCGGACTAGCGGGAGTCGAGCAGTACTTC

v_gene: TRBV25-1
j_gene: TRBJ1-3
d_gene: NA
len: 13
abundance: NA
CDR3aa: CASSGPGPNTIYF
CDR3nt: TGTGCCAGCAGTGGTCCGGGCCCGAACACCATATATTTT

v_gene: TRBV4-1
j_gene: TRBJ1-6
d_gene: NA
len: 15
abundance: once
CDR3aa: CASSPGPSYNSPLHF
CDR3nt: TGCGCCAGCAGCCCCGGCCCCTCCTATAATTCACCCCTCCACTTT

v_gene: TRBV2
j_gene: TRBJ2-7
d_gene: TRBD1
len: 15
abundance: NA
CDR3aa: CASSARGGLSYEQYF
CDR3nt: TGTGCCAGCAGTGCGCGAGGGGGCCTCTCCTACGAGCAGTACTTC